Following are 32 T cell receptor beta chains from one sample sequenced in a study of blood T cells in healthy people across ages. Primed by a sample-barcoded 5' primer and a J-beta primer mix, a second PCR proceeded for roughly 7 to 11 cycles. MiXCR, run by TCRdb on the 5' RACE reads, gives a single entry per CDR3 protein. The repertoire holds about 1,400,000 distinct CDR3 sequences, with about 40% as singletons. The specimen sequenced was blood. The receptors here all came from a woman younger than 35 in good health.

Regarding this clonotype: A read error may produce the germline difference seen at one junction end. The DNA for the CDR3 is TGCGCCAGCAGCTTGGATGTGAAGACTGAAGCTTTCTTT. As protein: CASSLDVKTEAFF. J is TRBJ1-1 and V is TRBV5-1; D call uncertain. Germline loops: CDR1 SGHRS, CDR2 YFSETQ. This CDR3 spans 13 amino acids.

This clonotype has only one observation. The junction departs from the called germline gene at one end, perhaps through a read error. This chain connects TRBV7-9 to TRBJ1-4; D unclear. The CDR3 totals 11 residues. CDR1 and CDR2 (germline): SEHNR, FQNEAQ (reference sequence). CDR3 sequence reads: CASSFQEKPFF. The CDR3 nucleotides are TGTGCCAGCAGCTTTCAGGAAAAACCGTTTTTT.

V is TRBV10-3 and J is TRBJ1-1, with 7 bases identical to TRBD1. Trimming took 7 bases from V and 4 from J; bases not matched to a gene: 9. This CDR3 is 14 amino acids long. CDR1 ENHRY and CDR2 SYGVKD come from the germline V gene. The CDR3 protein is CAITRDSWATEAFF. The DNA of the CDR3 is TGTGCCATCACCCGGGACAGTTGGGCCACTGAAGCTTTCTTT.

The V call is TRBV27, the J call TRBJ2-3; possibly TRBD1 or TRBD2 for D (5 bases each). This CDR3 region has 16 residues. The V and J ends lost 8 bases and 1 base respectively, with 19 bases between them. The germline V gene has CDR1 MNHEY and CDR2 SMNVEV (reference sequence). The CDR3 here is CASLGLGTGRTDTQYF. The CDR3 region has the DNA TGTGCCAGCCTAGGGCTCGGGACCGGACGCACAGATACGCAGTATTTT.

In this sample, this clonotype turned up a few times. V is TRBV20-1 and J is TRBJ2-5; 11 nucleotides agree with TRBD2. Germline CDR1 reads DFQATT; CDR2 reads SNEGSKA (reference sequence). CDR3 size: 16 residues. V dropped 5 bases and J dropped 11; count of bases not matched to a gene: 19. CDR3 sequence (DNA): TGCAGTGCTGTACTGAATAGCGGGGGGGCGTACAATGAGCAGTACTTC. Amino acid sequence: CSAVLNSGGAYNEQYF.

This clonotype was found a few times. This sequence joins TRBV9 and TRBJ2-1; D call uncertain. V lost 4 bases and J 6 bases, leaving 8 bases between the germline ends. Germline CDR1 is SGDLS and CDR2 is YYNGEE. This CDR3 contains 12 residues. The CDR3 bases are TGTGCCAGCAGCCAAACTGTCAATGAGCAGTTCTTC. Translated: CASSQTVNEQFF. Full variable domain (missing parts from reference TRBV9 and TRBJ2-1): DSGVTQTPKHLITATGQRVTLRCSPRSGDLSVYWYQQSLDQGLQFLIQYYNGEERAKGNILERFSAQQFPDLHSELNLSSLELGDSALYFCASSQTVNEQFFGPGTRLTVL.

The chain joins TRBV27 to TRBJ2-2; no reliable D call. CDR1 MNHEY and CDR2 SMNVEV come from the germline V gene (reference sequence). CDR3 length: 15 amino acids. V was pared by 6 bases and J by 10 bases, with 21 bases between. Written as DNA, the CDR3 is TGTGCCAGCAGCCCTTCGGTACCCCTCTGGGAGGAGCTGTTTTTT. Its translation: CASSPSVPLWEELFF.

The chain recombines TRBV20-1 with TRBJ2-5; D gene unclear. The germline gives CDR1 DFQATT, CDR2 SNEGSKA (reference sequence). Trimming left V 1 base short and J 1 base short, with 10 bases between. This CDR3 has 14 residues. CDR3 nucleotides: TGCAGTGCTAGAGGATTGGGCACCCAAGAGACCCAGTACTTC. Its protein product is CSARGLGTQETQYF.

The rearrangement links TRBV29-1 to TRBJ2-5; tentative D call: TRBD2 (6 bases). The J call may be mistaken, given a closer DNA end match to TRBJ2-7. Germline CDR1 reads SQVTM; CDR2 reads ANQGSEA. This CDR3 is 13 amino acids long. CDR3 sequence (DNA): TGCAGCGTTTGGTCGGGCGCGGGGAGCGAGCAGTACTTC. Encoded protein: CSVWSGAGSEQYF.

The V call is TRBV7-9, the J call TRBJ1-1; 7 positions match TRBD1. The CDR3 spans 14 residues. The J segment lost 5 bases and the V segment lost 5 bases, leaving 8 bases of the junction unmatched. Germline-derived CDR1 and CDR2 are SEHNR and FQNEAQ (reference sequence). The CDR3 loop reads CASSEQGRRTEAFF. CDR3 in DNA: TGTGCCAGCAGCGAACAGGGGCGCCGGACTGAAGCTTTCTTT. Using reference TRBV7-9 and TRBJ1-1 for the parts outside the CDR3, the full variable domain is DTGVSQNPRHKITKRGQNVTFRCDPISEHNRLYWYRQTLGQGPEFLTYFQNEAQLEKSRLLSDRFSAERPKGSFSTLEIQRTEQGDSAMYLCASSEQGRRTEAFFGQGTRLTVV.

The rearrangement uses TRBV30 and TRBJ2-3; 7 bases line up with TRBD1. CDR1 is GTSNPN and CDR2 is SVGIG in the germline V gene (reference sequence). This CDR3 has 14 residues. The V gene end was trimmed by 6 bases and the J gene end by 2 bases; junction bases not matched to a gene: 8. As DNA, the CDR3 is TGTGCCTGTGACACAGGGGCTTACACAGATACGCAGTATTTT. Its protein product is CACDTGAYTDTQYF.

This clonotype appeared a single time. V is TRBV11-2 and J is TRBJ2-5, with a tentative D call TRBD2 (5 bases). The DNA matches TRBJ2-7 better at its end, which makes the J call doubtful. This CDR3 is 14 amino acids long. Germline loops: CDR1 SGHAT, CDR2 FQNNGV. The CDR3 loop reads CASSYGGPNYEQYF. CDR3 coding DNA: TGTGCCAGCAGCTACGGAGGACCCAACTACGAGCAGTACTTC.

The chain combines TRBV7-9 with TRBJ2-4; D perhaps matches TRBD1 (6 bases). The J call is uncertain, as TRBJ2-7 better fits the DNA end. The CDR3 runs 15 residues. CDR1 and CDR2 from the germline V gene are SEHNR and FQNEAQ (reference sequence). CDR3 protein: CASSATGTNDYEQYF. Here the CDR3 DNA reads TGTGCCAGCAGCGCAACCGGGACAAACGATTACGAGCAGTACTTC.

The chain employs TRBV7-9 and TRBJ2-1; D call uncertain. Trimming removed 7 bases from V and 8 bases from J, with 9 bases in between. This CDR3 has 11 residues. Germline V lookup: CDR1 SEHNR, CDR2 FQNEAQ (reference sequence). The CDR3, as DNA: TGTGCCAGCATCCTAAAGGATGAGCAGTTCTTC. This codes for CASILKDEQFF.

V gene TRBV27 combines with J gene TRBJ2-7, with TRBD1 as a possible D gene (6 bases). CDR1 and CDR2 (germline): MNHEY, SMNVEV (reference sequence). The CDR3 sequence is 15 residues long. V lost 5 bases to trimming and J lost 3 bases, with 17 bases between them. The CDR3 protein is CASSRGQTGNYEQYF. The CDR3 DNA reads as TGTGCCAGCAGTAGGGGACAAACAGGGAACTACGAGCAGTACTTC.

The V call is TRBV5-1, the J call TRBJ2-5; D perhaps matches TRBD2 (5 bases). Germline CDR1 and CDR2: SGHRS and YFSETQ. The CDR3 is 13 amino acids. The ends were cut back, 7 bases at V and 2 bases at J, with 12 bases in the middle. The CDR3 sequence: CASGLTNQETQYF. CDR3 nucleotide sequence: TGCGCCAGCGGCCTGACTAATCAAGAGACCCAGTACTTC.

Worth noting for this clonotype: A read error may explain this, as a much larger clone is one base away. V and J are TRBV11-3 and TRBJ2-5; 7 bases align to TRBD1. The CDR3 is 13 residues long. The V gene end was trimmed by 5 bases and the J gene end by 11 bases; junction bases not matched to a gene: 11. The germline V gene encodes CDR1 SGHNT and CDR2 YENEEA. The DNA for the CDR3 is TGTGCCAGCAGCCTGGACAGGTTGGACAAGCAGTACTTC. Translating gives CASSLDRLDKQYF. Using reference TRBV11-3 and TRBJ2-5 for the parts outside the CDR3, the full variable domain is EAGVVQSPRYKIIEKKQPVAFWCNPISGHNTLYWYLQNLGQGPELLIRYENEEAVDDSQLPKDRFSAERLKGVDSTLKIQPAELGDSAVYLCASSLDRLDKQYFGPGTRLLVL.

The chain has TRBV27 and TRBJ2-7; maybe TRBD1 (5 bases). Germline-derived CDR1 and CDR2 are MNHEY and SMNVEV (reference sequence). CDR3 length: 13 amino acids. Deletions cut 6 bases from V and 3 bases from J, with 12 bases between. CDR3 bases: TGTGCCAGCAGCCCACAGGCCTTCTACGAGCAGTACTTC. Protein product: CASSPQAFYEQYF.

Concerning this clonotype: A junction end diverges from the germline sequence, so it may reflect a read error. The J gene is TRBJ2-1, the V gene TRBV27; no firm D call. There are 12 residues in the CDR3. The germline gives CDR1 MNHEY, CDR2 SMNVEV (reference sequence). CDR3 amino acids: CAGSLGFSEQFF. CDR3 in DNA: TGTGCCGGCAGTTTAGGGTTTAGTGAGCAGTTCTTC.

The J gene is TRBJ1-2, the V gene TRBV14; D is undetermined. Germline lookup yields CDR1 SGHDN and CDR2 FVKESK. The V end lost 0 bases, the J end lost 10 bases, and 9 bases lay between the germline ends. The CDR3 is made up of 12 amino acids. The CDR3 region is CASSQDRAVYTF. In DNA, the CDR3 is TGTGCCAGCAGCCAAGATCGGGCGGTCTACACCTTC.

The V call is TRBV6-2 or TRBV6-3, the J call TRBJ1-2; 8 bases align to TRBD1. The ends lost 6 bases at V and 9 bases at J; junction bases unmatched: 9. This CDR3 region has 13 residues. In germline, CDR1 is MNHEY, CDR2 SVGEGT. The CDR3 reads CASRLWTGRSYTF. DNA of the CDR3: TGTGCCAGCAGACTTTGGACAGGGCGTAGCTACACCTTC.

This clonotype was seen a single time. V is TRBV27 and J is TRBJ1-5; 7 bases align to TRBD1. Per the germline V gene, CDR1 is MNHEY and CDR2 is SMNVEV (reference sequence). V trimming: 6 bases; J trimming: 0 bases; junction bases outside the gene matches: 5. This CDR3 comprises 15 residues. The CDR3 DNA follows: TGTGCCAGCAGCCACGGGACAGATAGCAATCAGCCCCAGCATTTT. Translation: CASSHGTDSNQPQHF.

At least ten counts were recorded for this clonotype. This chain uses TRBV20-1 with TRBJ2-3; D not resolved. V dropped 3 bases and J dropped 2 bases, with 18 bases sitting between them. The CDR3 runs to 16 residues. Germline V gives CDR1 DFQATT, CDR2 SNEGSKA (reference sequence). CDR3 amino acids: CSARALPPLSTDTQYF. The CDR3 DNA reads as TGCAGTGCTAGGGCCCTACCCCCCCTCTCCACAGATACGCAGTATTTT.

This chain links TRBV6-6 with TRBJ2-3, with D uncertain. CDR1 is MNHNY, CDR2 SVGAGI, per germline (reference sequence). V was clipped by 3 bases and J by 2 bases, with 15 bases between them. This CDR3 comprises 16 residues. The CDR3 coding sequence is TGTGCCAGCAGTTATCATAGGGCCACGAACACAGATACGCAGTATTTT. Encoded protein: CASSYHRATNTDTQYF.

This clonotype was observed a few times. This chain links TRBV6-5 with TRBJ1-5; D is possibly TRBD1 (5 bases). Germline CDR1 MNHEY, CDR2 SVGAGI. V lost 5 bases to trimming and J lost 1 base, with 9 bases between them. CDR3 length: 14 residues. The CDR3 DNA follows: TGTGCCAGCAGTCGAGGGGAAAGCAATCAGCCCCAGCATTTT. Translated: CASSRGESNQPQHF.

The chain is built from TRBV5-6 and TRBJ2-5; D might be TRBD2 (5 bases). V was shortened by 4 bases and J by 11 bases, with 18 bases between the two germline ends. Germline V gene data show CDR1 as SGHDT and CDR2 as YYEEEE. The CDR3 is 13 amino acids. CDR3 protein: CASSSGTRGKQYF. CDR3 nucleotide sequence: TGTGCCAGCAGCAGTGGAACCCGAGGGAAGCAGTACTTC.

The CDR3 DNA is TGTGCCAGCAGCCCAGGGGGGACTAGCGGGAGCAAAGCCTACAATGAGCAGTTCTTC. It codes for CASSPGGTSGSKAYNEQFF. The rearrangement joins TRBV9 to TRBJ2-1; the match to TRBD2 covers 14 bases. In germline, CDR1 is SGDLS, CDR2 YYNGEE. This CDR3 is 19 amino acids long. Unmatched junction bases numbered 11, after V lost 4 bases and J lost 2 bases.

The V and J genes are TRBV7-9 and TRBJ1-2; TRBD1 matches at 11 bases. The germline V gene encodes CDR1 SEHNR and CDR2 FQNEAQ (reference sequence). The CDR3 has 17 residues. Trimming removed 4 bases from V and 6 bases from J; junction bases left unmatched: 13. The CDR3 bases are TGTGCCAGCAGCTCTCGGACAGGGGGCTTTGGGGAAGATGGCTACACCTTC. Translation: CASSSRTGGFGEDGYTF.

This clonotype was picked up a small number of times. V usage is TRBV20-1 and J usage is TRBJ2-3; TRBD2 agrees at 7 bases. Germline-derived CDR1 and CDR2 are DFQATT and SNEGSKA (reference sequence). The CDR3 sequence is 14 residues long. The V gene end was trimmed by 5 bases and the J gene end by 2 bases; junction bases not matched to a gene: 7. CDR3 loop: CSAVGLGVTDTQYF. CDR3 DNA: TGCAGTGCTGTAGGACTAGGCGTCACAGATACGCAGTATTTT.

As regards this clonotype: At one end the junction does not follow the germline gene, possibly because of a read error. The chain is built from TRBV2 and TRBJ1-6; D call uncertain. The CDR3 has 16 amino acids. Germline V gene lookup returns CDR1 SNHLY and CDR2 FYNNEI. CDR3 in amino acids: CASSEALPQGGSPPHF. The CDR3 coding sequence is TGTGCCAGCAGTGAAGCGCTTCCACAAGGCGGTTCACCCCCCCACTTT.

In its sample, this clonotype was seen a few times. The rearrangement uses TRBV12-3 or TRBV12-4 and TRBJ2-7; D might be TRBD1 (6 bases). The ends were cut back, 0 bases at V and 0 bases at J, with 12 bases in the middle. The length of the CDR3 is 16 residues. Here the CDR3 reads CASSLAPGTNSYEQYF. The CDR3 DNA follows: TGTGCCAGCAGTTTAGCCCCCGGGACAAACTCCTACGAGCAGTACTTC.

In its sample, this clonotype was seen once. CDR3 in DNA: TGTGCCAGCAGTCCCAGGGAAACCCCCTACAATGAGCAGTTCTTC. Its translation: CASSPRETPYNEQFF. This chain uses TRBV6-1 with TRBJ2-1; TRBD1 might be the D (5 bases). V lost 5 bases to trimming and J lost 2 bases, with 13 bases between them. Looked up from germline, CDR1 is MNHNS and CDR2 is SASEGT. The CDR3 is 15 amino acids.